A single sample is the source of the 16 T cell receptor beta chains below, sequenced in a study of T cell responses to AZD1222 COVID-19 vaccine. Some clones are missing from TCRdb's copy, which holds only in-frame ones; the method was immunoSEQ multiplex PCR. The sample holds 100,000 to 150,000 clones, around 90% seen once. This sample comprised peripheral blood, obtained on day 0 of AZD1222 vaccination. The source is an adult in good health.

This sequence joins TRBV15 and TRBJ2-7; perhaps TRBD1 as D (5 bases). The V and J ends lost 3 bases and 2 bases respectively, with 11 bases between them. The CDR3 runs to 14 residues. The V gene's germline CDR1 is LNHNV and CDR2 YYDKDF (reference sequence). The CDR3 DNA follows: TGTGCCACCAGCAGGGACACAGTAACCTACGAGCAGTACTTC. This sequence encodes CATSRDTVTYEQYF.

The chain carries TRBV4-3 and TRBJ1-2; 8 bases agree with TRBD1. With 4 bases clipped from V and 5 bases from J, the junction kept 6 bases outside the gene matches. The CDR3 runs to 14 residues. The V gene's germline CDR1 is LGHNA and CDR2 YSLEER. CDR3 coding DNA: TGCGCCAGCAGCCGAGAGGGACAGGAATATGGCTACACCTTC. Its translation: CASSREGQEYGYTF.

The CDR3 here is CASSYSFMSGASYGYTF. DNA of the CDR3: TGTGCCAGCAGTTACTCTTTTATGTCCGGCGCCTCCTATGGCTACACCTTC. V gene TRBV6-2 or TRBV6-3 combines with J gene TRBJ1-2; the D is unclear. This CDR3 contains 17 residues. Germline values: CDR1 MNHEY, CDR2 SVGEGT. The V end lost 0 bases, the J end lost 4 bases, and 18 bases lay between the germline ends.

The gene calls are TRBV5-6 and TRBJ2-7; D might be TRBD2 (5 bases). CDR3 length: 16 amino acids. Between the trimmed V and J ends, which lost 1 base and 3 bases, there was a span of 17 bases. The V gene's germline CDR1 is SGHDT and CDR2 YYEEEE. In DNA form, the CDR3 reads TGTGCCAGCAGCTTGACAATCGGACTGGGGATCTACGAGCAGTACTTC. Translating it yields CASSLTIGLGIYEQYF.

The J gene is TRBJ1-5, the V gene TRBV15; D remains unclear. CDR3 length equals 16 residues. Trimming cost V 0 bases and J 3 bases, with 12 bases left between them. Germline values: CDR1 LNHNV, CDR2 YYDKDF (reference sequence). The CDR3 coding sequence is TGTGCCACCAGCAGAGATGGAGCGGCCCCCAATCAGCCCCAGCATTTT. This sequence encodes CATSRDGAAPNQPQHF. Together with reference TRBV15 and TRBJ1-5, the CDR3 gives the full variable domain: DAMVIQNPRYQVTQFGKPVTLSCSQTLNHNVMYWYQQKSSQAPKLLFHYYDKDFNNEADTPDNFQSRRPNTSFCFLDIRSPGLGDTAMYLCATSRDGAAPNQPQHFGDGTRLSIL.

V usage is TRBV7-3 and J usage is TRBJ2-1; perhaps TRBD1 as D (6 bases). The CDR3 sequence is 13 residues long. The germline CDR1 and CDR2 sequences are SGHTA and FQGTGA. Between the trimmed V and J ends, which lost 6 bases and 9 bases, there was a span of 15 bases. The CDR3 DNA reads as TGTGCCAGCAGGGCGACAGGAGGAGGTGAGCAGTTCTTC. It encodes CASRATGGGEQFF.

This chain links TRBV19 with TRBJ1-5; weak D call: TRBD1 (5 bases). CDR3 length equals 13 residues. Trimming cost V 3 bases and J 6 bases, with 9 bases left between them. CDR1 and CDR2 (germline): LNHDA, SQIVND (reference sequence). This CDR3 reads CASSMGRTQPQHF. CDR3 DNA sequence: TGTGCCAGTAGTATGGGACGAACTCAGCCCCAGCATTTT.

The V and J genes are TRBV4-3 and TRBJ1-1; no clear D. Germline lookup yields CDR1 LGHNA and CDR2 YSLEER. The CDR3 contains 13 residues. V was trimmed by 5 bases and J by 0 bases, leaving 7 bases between them. The CDR3 DNA follows: TGCGCCAGCAGCTCACAGCTGAACACTGAAGCTTTCTTT. Translating gives CASSSQLNTEAFF.

This clone was counted a few times. J is TRBJ1-4 and V is TRBV7-8, with 10 bases lining up with TRBD1. V was clipped by 5 bases and J by 12 bases; unmatched bases: 15. The length of the CDR3 is 16 residues. CDR1 and CDR2 (germline): SGHVS, FQNEAQ. CDR3 sequence (DNA): TGTGCCAGCAGCCAGCTCTTGACAGGGGGCGGGGGAGAACTGTTTTTT. Protein sequence: CASSQLLTGGGGELFF.

In nucleotides, the CDR3 is TGTGCCAGCAGCTGGGGCAGGGGGTCTGGAAACACCATATATTTT. Protein product: CASSWGRGSGNTIYF. This chain uses TRBV7-2 with TRBJ1-3; 7 nucleotides match TRBD1. V shed 4 bases and J 1 base; nucleotides not matched to a gene: 4. There are 15 residues in the CDR3. From germline, CDR1 is SGHTA and CDR2 FQGNSA.

As DNA, the CDR3 is TGTGCCAGCAGTCCAGCAGGGACAGGGGGCACAGATACGCAGTATTTT. It encodes CASSPAGTGGTDTQYF. V and J are TRBV27 and TRBJ2-3, with 10 bases matching TRBD1. The CDR3 sequence is 16 residues long. Germline loops: CDR1 MNHEY, CDR2 SMNVEV (reference sequence). The ends lost 5 bases at V and 1 base at J; junction bases unmatched: 6.

V is TRBV28 and J is TRBJ1-5, with D uncertain. V shed 7 bases and J shed 5 bases, with 15 bases lying between them. The CDR3 spans 14 residues. The germline V gene encodes CDR1 MDHEN and CDR2 SYDVKM. The CDR3 region is CASIYARRDQPQHF. The CDR3 DNA is TGTGCCAGCATTTATGCCCGGAGGGATCAGCCCCAGCATTTT.

V is TRBV15 and J is TRBJ1-2, with 11 bases matching TRBD1. The germline V gene has CDR1 LNHNV and CDR2 YYDKDF (reference sequence). J gave up 8 bases and V 5 bases, and 10 bases lay outside the gene matches. The length of the CDR3 is 15 residues. The CDR3 spells CATSRRTGGRGGYTF. The CDR3 DNA is TGTGCCACCAGCCGAAGGACAGGGGGCCGAGGAGGCTACACCTTC.

The J gene is TRBJ1-4, the V gene TRBV7-2, with D perhaps matching TRBD1 (5 bases). V was cut by 1 base and J by 1 base, with 10 bases left in between. The CDR3 length is 16 residues. Germline assignment: CDR1 SGHTA and CDR2 FQGNSA. The DNA of the CDR3 is TGTGCCAGCAGCTTAGTCGGGACGGTAACTAATGAAAAACTGTTTTTT. Translating gives CASSLVGTVTNEKLFF. Using reference TRBV7-2 and TRBJ1-4 for the parts outside the CDR3, the full variable domain is GAGVSQSPSNKVTEKGKDVELRCDPISGHTALYWYRQSLGQGLEFLIYFQGNSAPDKSGLPSDRFSAERTGGSVSTLTIQRTQQEDSAVYLCASSLVGTVTNEKLFFGSGTQLSVL.

This clone was seen a handful of times. This chain links TRBV5-1 with TRBJ2-1; maybe TRBD1 (5 bases). Trimming cost V 4 bases and J 4 bases, with 12 bases left between them. The CDR3 totals 14 residues. CDR1 SGHRS and CDR2 YFSETQ come from the germline V gene. CDR3 protein: CASSRSTDYNEQFF. In DNA form, the CDR3 reads TGCGCCAGCAGCCGATCGACAGATTACAATGAGCAGTTCTTC.

The chain recombines TRBV19 with TRBJ2-1, with 8 bases matching TRBD1. CDR3 size: 13 residues. Germline assignment: CDR1 LNHDA and CDR2 SQIVND (reference sequence). J gave up 13 bases and V 5 bases, and 10 bases lay outside the gene matches. The CDR3 DNA reads as TGTGCCAGTAGTTTGGACAGGGATGAACCTCAGTTCTTC. Protein sequence: CASSLDRDEPQFF.